This TCR beta chain is drawn from a study of shared clonotypes between healthy human individuals (dated by TCRdb to between 2020 and 2021). The study in broad terms: Two women and a few men aged 18 to 49 years were included in the cohort. Blood TCR repertoires of a handful of healthy adults were deeply sequenced to estimate repertoire size and the extent of clonotype sharing between individuals. For each donor, three plates each were used for CD4 naive and CD4 memory, two plates were used for CD8 naive, and one plate was used for CD8 memory. Leukapheresis yielded between about 0.85 and 9.5 billion PBMCs per donor. To increase sequencing depth and limit assay-specific biases, different laboratories used diverse techniques to prepare libraries and sequence TCR repertoires. General findings and caveats noted by the study authors: Compared with non-shared clonotypes, the clonotypes found in all four sorted-subset donors had higher generation probabilities. Sharing across a handful of donors was observed for about 5% of naive CD4, less than 4% of naive CD8, 2% to 2.5% of memory CD4, and over 0.3% of memory CD8 clonotypes. Naive subsets generally had larger estimated clonotype richness than memory subsets did. Even with the large sequencing depth, rarefaction of the sorted-subset datasets indicated that sequencing was incomplete. Pairwise subsampling indicated that sequencing depth was expected to affect the degree of clonotype sharing among donors. Only blood was sampled, and tissue TCR repertoires likely differ from those in blood. The genetic and exposure-history diversity represented was limited by the small number of donors.

Comments on this clone: Its antigen target is currently unknown. One base away there is no much larger clone; base qualities are not given.

TCR CDR3 regions were amplified from genomic DNA by multiplex PCR using the deep immunoSEQ assay. Extracted genomic DNA from each cell subset was spread evenly across all wells of several immunoSEQ 96-well plates, with each plate serving as a replicate. Each replicate PCR for sorted subsets received about 220 ng genomic DNA, equal to tens of thousands of T cell genomes. The purified libraries were quantified using a Qubit 3.0 fluorometer, sized with a Bioanalyzer 2100, and then quantified again using the KAPA Library Quantification kit. A separate single-read 150-cycle Illumina NextSeq 550 flow cell was used to sequence each immunoSEQ 96-well plate. As for the original processing: Because only junctional sequences without quality scores were contained in the immunoSEQ output, filtering matching that applied to full-length reads could not be performed. Sequences were annotated with PyIR, a Python wrapper for IgBLAST v1.9, and V/J genes and CDR3 were assigned using IMGT germline references. Reads were removed for weak V/J assignments (E-value above 1e-6), missing CDR3, stop codons, out-of-frame junctions, or ambiguous translated residues. V3J clonotypes were defined as sequences sharing an identical inferred V gene, J gene, and CDR3 amino acid sequence. Percentage overlap between repertoires was calculated by dividing the number of shared unique clonotypes by the size of the smaller repertoire. Repertoire richness was assessed with RTK rarefaction, the Chao1 estimator, and Recon v2.1 estimates of unobserved clonotypes. OLGA was used to compute generation probabilities for all TCRbeta clonotypes that the gDNA method yielded from a few donors. Here the immuneACCESS table is served through TCRdb, limited to in-frame sequences with V and J called. Missing clones are a known gap in these copies; in checked studies unresolved V genes cover under half, and the rest lacks a known reason. The D gene and trimming were derived from the DNA, and the V and J assignments and clone size from that table. This sample has 2,500,000 or so clones in its table, and under 95% of those were observed once. Clones ranked in the top ten supply about 0.34% of the sample.

CDR1 LGHNA and CDR2 YNFKEQ are derived from the germline V gene. The CDR3 starts with the cysteine, ends with the phenylalanine, and has 19 residues. The CDR3 DNA has 57 bases and is translated from base 1. The junction shows trimming of 0 bases on V and 0 bases on J, and the gene matches do not reach 5 bases of it. Healthy HIV-negative adults with no recently reported acute infections or vaccinations were included as donors. Every donor was a Caucasian adult living in Nashville, Tennessee, USA. Magnetic negative selection was used to enrich CD4+ T cells, after which naive cells were positively selected on CD45RA and the negative fraction became the memory subset. Blood was collected by leukapheresis, and PBMCs were isolated by Ficoll-Histopaque density gradient centrifugation and then cryopreserved in liquid nitrogen vapor phase. Analytical flow cytometry was used to check the purity and quantity of each magnetically sorted T cell population. Genomic DNA was isolated from every sorted fraction and measured by UV absorbance on a Nanodrop 2000c.

This receptor was identified in a man younger than 35 in good health. Some clones in this sample may be carry-over from other donors' samples. The chain links TRBV4-2 with TRBJ2-6; the central 10 bases match TRBD1. The material sequenced was naive CD4+ T cells from PBMCs. Explained via the paper, the cell subset or site label denotes: CD45RA+ positively selected. The CDR3 loop reads CASSQETGGPFSGANVLTF. Read as DNA, the sequence is TGTGCCAGCAGCCAAGAGACAGGGGGCCCCTTCTCTGGGGCCAACGTCCTGACTTTC.